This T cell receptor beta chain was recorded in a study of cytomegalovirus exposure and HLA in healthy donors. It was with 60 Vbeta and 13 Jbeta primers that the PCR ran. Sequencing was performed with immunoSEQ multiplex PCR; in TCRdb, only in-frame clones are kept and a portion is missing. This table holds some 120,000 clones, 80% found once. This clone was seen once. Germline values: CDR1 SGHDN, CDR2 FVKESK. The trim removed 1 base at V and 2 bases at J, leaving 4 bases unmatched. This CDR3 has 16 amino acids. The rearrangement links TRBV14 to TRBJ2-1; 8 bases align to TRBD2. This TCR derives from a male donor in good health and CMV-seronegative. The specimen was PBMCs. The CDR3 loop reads CASSQVGRGAYNEQFF. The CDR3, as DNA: TGTGCCAGCAGCCAAGTCGGGCGGGGGGCCTACAATGAGCAGTTCTTC. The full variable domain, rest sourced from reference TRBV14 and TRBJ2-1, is EAGVTQFPSHSVIEKGQTVTLRCDPISGHDNLYWYRRVMGKEIKFLLHFVKESKQDESGMPNNRFLAERTGGTYSTLKVQPAELEDSGVYFCASSQVGRGAYNEQFFGPGTRLTVL.